Shown below are 32 T cell receptor beta chains from a single sample sequenced in a study of blood T cell repertoires in COVID-19. Assay: immunoSEQ multiplex PCR; the TCRdb copy retains only in-frame clones and omits some. This table has 98,000 or so clones, roughly four fifths appearing once. The sequenced sample consisted of peripheral blood. These receptors all stem from a woman in her 70s with acute or convalescent COVID-19.

This clone came up once. This chain links TRBV25-1 with TRBJ2-7, with 7 bases aligning to TRBD2. V dropped 4 bases and J dropped 6; count of bases not matched to a gene: 6. Germline V lookup: CDR1 MGHDK, CDR2 SYGVNS. This CDR3 contains 13 residues. The CDR3 sequence: CASSGTSRGEQYF. The CDR3 bases are TGTGCCAGCAGTGGGACTAGTAGGGGCGAGCAGTACTTC.

This clone was seen a single time. J is TRBJ1-1 and V is TRBV7-9; tentatively, D is TRBD1 (5 bases). V was trimmed by 2 bases and J by 7 bases, leaving 17 bases between them. The CDR3 has 15 residues. Germline loops: CDR1 SEHNR, CDR2 FQNEAQ (reference sequence). The CDR3 nucleotides read TGTGCCAGCAGCTTACTGAAGGGGCAGATTGGTGAAGCTTTCTTT. Encoded protein: CASSLLKGQIGEAFF.

The J gene is TRBJ2-1, the V gene TRBV5-4; 10 bases agree with TRBD2. Germline trimming cut 4 bases from V and 10 bases from J; bases unmatched to any gene: 14. The CDR3 length is 16 residues. CDR1 SGHNT and CDR2 YYREEE come from the germline V gene (reference sequence). The chain's CDR3 is CASSPEVVAGGREQFF. Here the CDR3 DNA reads TGTGCCAGCAGCCCGGAGGTGGTAGCGGGAGGACGGGAGCAGTTCTTC.

This clone has only a few counts. This rearrangement joins TRBV29-1 to TRBJ1-1; D call uncertain. CDR1 is SQVTM and CDR2 is ANQGSEA in the germline V gene. The CDR3 is 12 amino acids. Between the trimmed V and J ends, which lost 0 bases and 4 bases, there was a span of 6 bases. CDR3 DNA: TGCAGCGTTGAAGAGAGGTTCACTGAAGCTTTCTTT. Amino acids: CSVEERFTEAFF.

This clone was observed a few times. This chain joins TRBV5-1 and TRBJ2-3; TRBD2 matches 8 bases. Germline V gene lookup returns CDR1 SGHRS and CDR2 YFSETQ. This CDR3 spans 17 amino acids. V shed 1 base and J 0 bases; nucleotides not matched to a gene: 7. The CDR3 DNA reads TGCGCCAGCAGCTTGTCCGATAGCGGGGTGAGCACAGATACGCAGTATTTT. Translated: CASSLSDSGVSTDTQYF.

The chain uses TRBV6-4 and TRBJ1-4, with a tentative D call TRBD1 (6 bases). V was cut by 5 bases and J by 4 bases, with 14 bases left in between. The CDR3 has 15 residues. Germline CDR1 is MRHNA and CDR2 is SNTAGT. This CDR3 is CASSNTGQYNEKLFF. The CDR3 DNA sequence: TGTGCCAGCAGTAATACAGGGCAATATAATGAAAAACTGTTTTTT.

The chain carries TRBV11-2 and TRBJ1-2; a possible D gene is TRBD1 (6 bases). Germline assignment: CDR1 SGHAT and CDR2 FQNNGV. Trimming removed 5 bases from V and 4 bases from J, with 17 bases in between. The CDR3 totals 15 residues. DNA for the CDR3: TGTGCCAGCAGCCCTGGCGGGGGGCGCGGCTATGGCTACACCTTC. Protein: CASSPGGGRGYGYTF.

This clone was picked up one time. The V and J genes are TRBV27 and TRBJ2-3; maybe TRBD2 (6 bases). Germline loops: CDR1 MNHEY, CDR2 SMNVEV (reference sequence). Trimming removed 10 bases from V and 2 bases from J, with 16 bases in between. This CDR3 region has 14 residues. CDR3 DNA: TGTGCCACCCCCCGGGGGAACAACACAGATACGCAGTATTTT. Amino acid sequence: CATPRGNNTDTQYF.

V and J are TRBV5-5 and TRBJ2-7, with D hard to call. The germline CDR1 and CDR2 sequences are SGHKS and YYEKEE (reference sequence). The V end was cut by 1 base, the J end by 0 bases, with 11 bases between. The CDR3 loop spans 15 amino acids. The DNA of the CDR3 is TGTGCCAGCAGCTTGACCGCGGCGGACTCCTACGAGCAGTACGTC. It is translated as CASSLTAADSYEQYV.

V gene TRBV28 combines with J gene TRBJ2-1; 7 nucleotides match TRBD2. There are 15 residues in the CDR3. The ends lost 4 bases at V and 7 bases at J; junction bases unmatched: 10. The germline CDR1 and CDR2 sequences are MDHEN and SYDVKM. CDR3 sequence: CASSWTLSGSNEQFF. For the CDR3, the DNA is TGTGCCAGCAGTTGGACCCTTAGCGGGTCAAATGAGCAGTTCTTC.

The rearrangement links TRBV25-1 to TRBJ1-2, with D unresolved. V was clipped by 1 base and J by 4 bases, with 10 bases between them. The CDR3 extends over 14 amino acids. Germline CDR1 and CDR2: MGHDK and SYGVNS. The CDR3 protein is CASSESLPPYGYTF. DNA of the CDR3: TGTGCCAGCAGTGAATCCCTTCCCCCCTATGGCTACACCTTC.

As to this clone: At one of its ends the junction is not consistent with the germline gene, which may arise from a read error. The chain has TRBV7-9 and TRBJ2-7; TRBD2 might be the D (5 bases). The CDR3 has 13 amino acids. CDR1 SEHNR and CDR2 FQNEAQ come from the germline V gene (reference sequence). The CDR3 sequence is CANSLAQAREQYF. For the CDR3, the DNA is TGTGCCAACAGCTTAGCGCAAGCACGGGAGCAGTACTTC. The full variable domain, with the rest looked up from reference TRBV7-9 and TRBJ2-7, is DTGVSQNPRHKITKRGQNVTFRCDPISEHNRLYWYRQTLGQGPEFLTYFQNEAQLEKSRLLSDRFSAERPKGSFSTLEIQRTEQGDSAMYLCANSLAQAREQYFGPGTRLTVT.

The genes are TRBV6-5 and TRBJ1-2; D remains unclear. Germline V gene lookup returns CDR1 MNHEY and CDR2 SVGAGI. CDR3 length equals 15 residues. Trimming took off 6 bases at V and 2 bases at J, with 16 bases between the two ends. Here the CDR3 reads CASRPGSDSNYGYTF. The CDR3 bases are TGTGCCAGCAGGCCTGGATCCGACTCGAACTATGGCTACACCTTC.

The CDR3 is CASSGQGSDTQYF. Written as DNA, the CDR3 is TGTGCCAGCAGCGGACAGGGGTCAGATACGCAGTATTTT. The J gene is TRBJ2-3, the V gene TRBV7-6; 9 nucleotides align to TRBD1. The CDR3 runs to 13 residues. The ends lost 5 bases at V and 4 bases at J; junction bases unmatched: 1. CDR1 SGHVS and CDR2 FNYEAQ come from the germline V gene.

The V and J genes are TRBV4-2 and TRBJ2-7; 11 bases are a match to TRBD2. Germline trimming cut 3 bases from V and 0 bases from J; bases unmatched to any gene: 4. CDR1 LGHNA and CDR2 YNFKEQ come from the germline V gene. The CDR3 extends over 16 amino acids. CDR3 sequence (DNA): TGTGCCAGCAGCCACACGGGACTAGCGGACTCCTACGAGCAGTACTTC. It yields the protein CASSHTGLADSYEQYF.

V and J are TRBV19 and TRBJ1-3; 10 bases line up with TRBD1. Trimming at V came to 9 bases and at J to 1 base, leaving 24 bases not matched to a gene. Germline lookup yields CDR1 LNHDA and CDR2 SQIVND (reference sequence). CDR3 length equals 21 residues. CDR3 sequence reads: CASQHESPKSRQGASGNTIYF. For the CDR3, the DNA is TGTGCCAGCCAACACGAATCACCAAAAAGTAGACAGGGGGCTTCTGGAAACACCATATATTTT.

V and J are TRBV5-1 and TRBJ1-2; D is possibly TRBD1 (6 bases). The CDR3 covers 16 residues. Germline values: CDR1 SGHRS, CDR2 YFSETQ. The ends were cut back, 4 bases at V and 4 bases at J, with 20 bases in the middle. The CDR3 region is CASSPGQTGTRYGYTF. The DNA of the CDR3 is TGCGCCAGCAGCCCAGGACAGACCGGGACACGCTATGGCTACACCTTC.

The chain has TRBV18 and TRBJ1-5; 10 bases agree with TRBD1. This CDR3 has 14 residues. Trimming took 3 bases from V and 6 from J; bases not matched to a gene: 2. Germline V CDR1 and CDR2: KGHSH, LQKENI. The CDR3 is CASSPGQGRQPQHF. CDR3 DNA: TGTGCCAGCTCACCGGGACAGGGGCGTCAGCCCCAGCATTTT.

The chain employs TRBV10-3 and TRBJ1-4; D is perhaps TRBD1 (6 bases). Germline assignment: CDR1 ENHRY and CDR2 SYGVKD. The ends were cut back, 2 bases at V and 4 bases at J, with 11 bases in the middle. The CDR3 loop spans 15 amino acids. The CDR3 DNA reads TGTGCCATCAGTGAGACAGGGAGCCTTAATGAAAAACTGTTTTTT. As protein: CAISETGSLNEKLFF.

The gene calls are TRBV12-5 and TRBJ2-1; D gene ambiguous. Trimming took 2 bases from V and 5 from J, leaving 7 bases between them. The CDR3 spans 13 residues. In germline, CDR1 is LGHNT, CDR2 FRNRAP. This chain's CDR3 is CASGLTPNNEQFF. The CDR3 region has the DNA TGTGCTAGTGGTTTGACCCCTAACAATGAGCAGTTCTTC.

This chain uses TRBV19 with TRBJ1-4, with D possibly matching TRBD1 (6 bases). Germline CDR1 and CDR2: LNHDA and SQIVND (reference sequence). Trimming took 9 bases from V and 7 from J, leaving 18 bases between them. The CDR3 contains 14 residues. The DNA for the CDR3 is TGTGCCAGCCGTGATGGGGGGGCTTCTGAAAAACTGTTTTTT. Translated: CASRDGGASEKLFF.

J is TRBJ2-1 and V is TRBV7-3; D may be TRBD2 (5 bases). Germline values: CDR1 SGHTA, CDR2 FQGTGA. V was trimmed by 0 bases and J by 0 bases, leaving 12 bases between them. This CDR3 has 17 amino acids. In DNA form, the CDR3 reads TGTGCCAGCAGCTTAACGGGAAGCGGCCTCTCCTACAATGAGCAGTTCTTC. This translates into CASSLTGSGLSYNEQFF.

The rearrangement links TRBV7-9 to TRBJ1-2; D remains unclear. The V gene lost 1 base and the J gene lost 6 bases, with 12 bases spanning the gap. This CDR3 contains 14 residues. Per germline, CDR1 SEHNR and CDR2 FQNEAQ (reference sequence). The chain's CDR3 is CASSLEVSFNGYTF. CDR3 bases: TGTGCCAGCAGCTTAGAGGTTAGCTTTAATGGCTACACCTTC.

The chain uses TRBV7-9 and TRBJ2-5, with D possibly matching TRBD2 (5 bases). Germline V lookup: CDR1 SEHNR, CDR2 FQNEAQ (reference sequence). The CDR3 is 13 amino acids. Trimming took off 9 bases at V and 1 base at J, with 12 bases between the two ends. CDR3 DNA: TGTGCCAGTCTCAGCGGCATCCAAGAGACCCAGTACTTC. Translating it yields CASLSGIQETQYF.

The chain joins TRBV18 to TRBJ2-5, with a weak D call TRBD1 (5 bases). Germline loops: CDR1 KGHSH, CDR2 LQKENI. The V and J ends lost 6 bases and 1 base respectively, with 15 bases between them. The CDR3 covers 15 residues. CDR3 DNA sequence: TGTGCCAGCTCGCGCACTTCAGGGTTCCAAGAGACCCAGTACTTC. It specifies CASSRTSGFQETQYF.

The rearrangement links TRBV2 to TRBJ2-3; 13 bases fit TRBD2. CDR1 and CDR2 from the germline V gene are SNHLY and FYNNEI. The CDR3 has 19 amino acids. Unmatched junction bases numbered 9, after V lost 3 bases and J lost 0 bases. CDR3: CASSETRGLAGVSTDTQYF. DNA of the CDR3: TGTGCCAGCAGTGAGACCCGAGGACTAGCGGGAGTCAGCACAGATACGCAGTATTTT.

This clone was seen once. The V and J genes are TRBV6-2 or TRBV6-3 and TRBJ1-2; D remains ambiguous. Trimming removed 2 bases at V and 4 bases at J, with 8 bases between. CDR3 length equals 13 residues. Per germline, CDR1 MNHEY and CDR2 SVGEGT. This CDR3 reads CASSYPLSYGYTF. CDR3 bases: TGTGCCAGCAGTTACCCCCTCAGCTATGGCTACACCTTC.

CDR3 DNA: TGTGCCAGCAGCATAAGGACAGTCTCTAATGAAAAACTGTTTTTT. Translation gives CASSIRTVSNEKLFF. The chain joins TRBV6-2 or TRBV6-3 to TRBJ1-4; tentatively, D is TRBD1 (6 bases). The CDR3 is made up of 15 amino acids. V lost 6 bases and J 3 bases, leaving 14 bases between the germline ends. Germline CDR1 reads MNHEY; CDR2 reads SVGEGT.

The sample holds a few counts of this clone. This chain links TRBV3-1 (or the pseudogene TRBV3-2) with TRBJ1-5; 9 bases map to TRBD1. The junction had 9 bases not matched to a gene; V was cut back by 6 bases and J by 6 bases. Germline V lookup: CDR1 LGHDT, CDR2 YNNKEL (reference sequence). The CDR3 length is 15 residues. The CDR3 coding sequence is TGTGCCAGCAGTCCGTGGACAGGGGAGGCTCAGCCCCAGCATTTT. Its translation: CASSPWTGEAQPQHF.

The V gene is TRBV4-3, the J gene TRBJ2-1, with 9 bases fitting TRBD2. Per the germline V gene, CDR1 is LGHNA and CDR2 is YSLEER. This CDR3 is built from 17 residues. The ends lost 0 bases at V and 7 bases at J; junction bases unmatched: 10. This chain's CDR3 is CASSQDLGGGAGNEQFF. The CDR3 DNA sequence: TGCGCCAGCAGCCAAGATCTAGGCGGGGGGGCCGGTAATGAGCAGTTCTTC.

The sample holds a few counts of this clone. The genes are TRBV4-1 and TRBJ1-2; D unclear. This CDR3 has 15 residues. Germline V gives CDR1 MGHRA, CDR2 YSYEKL. V dropped 2 bases and J dropped 8 bases, with 18 bases sitting between them. CDR3 sequence reads: CASSQNQADRSGYTF. The CDR3, as DNA: TGCGCCAGCAGCCAAAATCAAGCGGACCGCTCGGGCTACACCTTC.

V and J are TRBV27 and TRBJ2-1, with D unresolved. Deletions cut 0 bases from V and 6 bases from J, with 6 bases between. This CDR3 contains 13 residues. Per germline, CDR1 MNHEY and CDR2 SMNVEV (reference sequence). The CDR3 loop reads CASSLSSINEQFF. CDR3 nucleotide sequence: TGTGCCAGCAGTTTATCATCAATCAATGAGCAGTTCTTC.